The table lists the clone carrying this TCR beta chain with a few counts. TCRdb re-analysed the 5' RACE reads in MiXCR, keeping a single row per CDR3 protein. The profile covers about 520,000 distinct CDR3 sequences, with 22% appearing a single time and 0.91% taken by the ten largest. V shed 2 bases and J 3 bases; nucleotides not matched to a gene: 4. The germline V gene encodes CDR1 DFQATT and CDR2 SNEGSKA (reference sequence). The CDR3 runs to 14 residues. This sample is drawn from a study of identical twins. In addition, the sample was reused for a study of T cells expressing NK-cell markers. That work adds: Investigators obtained TCR beta repertoires from sorted CD3+CD56+NKG2C+, CD3+CD56+NKG2C- and CD3+CD56-NKG2C+ T cells.

This clonotype was sampled from a woman between 18 and 30 years old in good health. The sample comprised CD4+ T cells sorted from blood. The V gene is TRBV20-1, the J gene TRBJ1-5; 7 bases fit TRBD1. CDR3 residues: CSARPGGINQPQHF. CDR3 bases: TGCAGTGCTAGACCAGGGGGGATCAATCAGCCCCAGCATTTT.